Listed below are T cell receptor beta chains from one sample, sequenced in a study of blood T cell repertoires in COVID-19. Clones were read by immunoSEQ multiplex PCR, and TCRdb kept only the in-frame ones, dropping some. This sample carries 20,000 to 25,000 clones, 70% to 90% of them seen once, and the ten largest clones take around 6%. Specimen: peripheral blood. These receptors all come from a woman of 80 years or more with active COVID-19. CDR3s include the opening cysteine and the closing phenylalanine or tryptophan. D genes are given only for firm matches. Only some rows state a clone size, as once, few, many or a class for expanded clones.

TRBD2,TRBJ2-5,.,TRBV9,TGTGCCAGCAGCGTTGGACGGACTAGCGGGAACCAAGAGACCCAGTACTTC,CASSVGRTSGNQETQYF
.,TRBJ1-2,.,TRBV12-3/TRBV12-4,TGTGCCAGCAGTCAGGGGCGGGTCTATGGCTACACCTTC,CASSQGRVYGYTF
.,TRBJ2-3,.,TRBV11-2,TGTGCCAGCAGCTTAGAGTACACAGGTACGCAGTATTTT,CASSLEYTGTQYF
TRBD1,TRBJ1-2,.,TRBV27,TGTGCCAGCAGTTTAGGGACAGCCTATGGCTACACCTTC,CASSLGTAYGYTF
TRBD1,TRBJ1-1,.,TRBV4-3,TGCGCCAGCAGCCCGCCCGGGACAGGGGTTGAAGCTTTCTTT,CASSPPGTGVEAFF
TRBD1,TRBJ1-5,once,TRBV2,TGTGCCAGCAGCTGGGTGACAGGGAACAATCAGCCCCAGCATTTT,CASSWVTGNNQPQHF
.,TRBJ2-7,.,TRBV27,TGTGCCAGCAGCCTCGACAGGAGCTCCTACGAGCAGTACTTC,CASSLDRSSYEQYF
TRBD2,TRBJ2-2,.,TRBV7-3,TGTGCCAGCAGCCCACTCCCGGGACTAGCTTCGGCCGGGGAGCTGTTTTTT,CASSPLPGLASAGELFF
.,TRBJ1-2,.,TRBV14,TGTGCCAGCAGCCAAGATATCGGGGGGCTTGCCGACTACACCTTC,CASSQDIGGLADYTF
TRBD1,TRBJ2-4,.,TRBV7-8,TGTGCCAGCAGCTTAGCCCTCCGGCAGGGGGCAACCAAAAACATTCAGTACTTC,CASSLALRQGATKNIQYF
.,TRBJ2-5,.,TRBV15,TGTGCCACCAGCAGGGGACATCAAGAGACCCAGTACTTC,CATSRGHQETQYF
TRBD1,TRBJ2-5,.,TRBV5-1,TGCGCCAGCAGCGGAGGGACAGGGGGCTATCAAGAGACCCAGTACTTC,CASSGGTGGYQETQYF
TRBD2,TRBJ2-1,.,TRBV10-3,TGTGCCACTTCGGCCGGGACTAGGACACCATTTTCCTACAATGAGCAGTTCTTC,CATSAGTRTPFSYNEQFF
TRBD2,TRBJ2-1,.,TRBV19,TGTGCCAGTAGTATGGGTACTAGCGGGATTTACAATGAGCAGTTCTTC,CASSMGTSGIYNEQFF
TRBD1,TRBJ2-7,once,TRBV28,TGTGCCAGCCTGGGGACAGGGGCTCCCTACGAGCAGTACTTC,CASLGTGAPYEQYF
TRBD2,TRBJ2-7,once,TRBV9,TGTGCCAGCAGCGTAGGGGAGGGTCCCTCCTACGAGCAGTACTTC,CASSVGEGPSYEQYF
.,TRBJ1-5,once,TRBV10-3,TGTGCCATCTGCGAGGAGCCGAGCAATCAGCCCCAGCATTTT,CAICEEPSNQPQHF
TRBD2,TRBJ2-3,.,TRBV14,TGTGCCAGCAGCCAAGGGCGCGGGGGGGCCACAGAGGGTACGCAGTATTTT,CASSQGRGGATEGTQYF
.,TRBJ1-5,few,TRBV6-2/TRBV6-3,TGTGCCAGCAGTGCGGGGGCGAGCAATCAGCCCCAGCATTTT,CASSAGASNQPQHF
.,TRBJ2-7,few,TRBV9,TGTGCCAGCAGCCCTAGTGGGAGGACCACGTACGAGCAGTACTTC,CASSPSGRTTYEQYF
TRBD1,TRBJ1-6,.,TRBV2,TGTGCCAGCGGTTCAGAACAGGGGGTAAATTCACCCCTCCACTTT,CASGSEQGVNSPLHF
.,TRBJ1-5,few,TRBV27,TGTGCCAGCAGTTCAGTCCGTAGCAATCAGCCCCAGCATTTT,CASSSVRSNQPQHF
.,TRBJ1-1,.,TRBV2,TGTGCCAGCAGTGTACTGGGGAGCGCTGAAGCTTTCTTT,CASSVLGSAEAFF
.,TRBJ2-7,.,TRBV4-1,TGCGCCAGCAGCCTTCGGGATTCCGGGATACTCTACGAGCAGTACTTC,CASSLRDSGILYEQYF
TRBD2,TRBJ2-5,.,TRBV25-1,TGTGCCAGCACCGCCAGGGGAGGGGCGGGGGGCCAGGGAGAGACCCAGTACTTC,CASTARGGAGGQGETQYF
TRBD2,TRBJ2-7,once,TRBV7-2,TGTGCCAGCAGCCCGGTAGCGGGGTACTACGAGCAGTACTTC,CASSPVAGYYEQYF
TRBD1,TRBJ1-5,few,TRBV7-2,TGTGCCAGCAGCTCCCAGGGGGGAATGGCAGAGCCCCAGCATTTT,CASSSQGGMAEPQHF
TRBD2,TRBJ2-2,.,TRBV29-1,TGCAGCGTCACTAGCGGGGGGGCCTTTACCGGGGAGCTGTTTTTT,CSVTSGGAFTGELFF